This T cell receptor beta chain was identified during a study of graft-versus-host responses after intestinal transplantation. Comments on this clone: What it binds is not known.

Libraries were prepared by immunoSEQ multiplex PCR; TCRdb keeps only in-frame clonotypes and omits some of them. This repertoire shows about 120,000 clones, less than 95% found once; its top ten account for 0.18%. Trimming took 4 bases from V and 3 from J; bases not matched to a gene: 7. Germline values: CDR1 MNHEY, CDR2 SVGAGI. This CDR3 has 16 amino acids. The material was unstimulated CD4+ T cells sorted from spleen or lymph node cells, obtained before intestinal transplant. This rearrangement joins TRBV6-5 to TRBJ2-2, with 8 bases matching TRBD2. This receptor was taken from a human donor who received an intestinal transplant. Here the CDR3 reads CASSFQAGADTGELFF. In nucleotides, the CDR3 is TGTGCCAGCAGTTTCCAAGCGGGGGCCGACACCGGGGAGCTGTTTTTT.